The rows below give T cell receptor beta chains drawn from one sample of a study of identical twins. TCRdb analysed the 5' RACE reads with MiXCR anew, one entry per CDR3 protein. The data show under 350,000 distinct CDR3 sequences, 7.5% to 9.5% seen once. These same records also appear under a second study, on yellow fever vaccine responses in identical twins.

Input material: CD8+ T cells sorted from blood. These TCRs come from a young woman in good health. CDR3s include the opening cysteine and the closing phenylalanine or tryptophan. D genes are given only for firm matches. Not all rows give a size; the values are once, few, many and, for expanded clones, a class.

>TRBJ2-1|.|TRBV4-1|15|TRBD2
CASSQEPSGGGEQFF
TGCGCCAGCAGCCAAGAGCCCAGCGGGGGGGGCGAGCAGTTCTTC
>TRBJ2-7|few|TRBV27|14|.
CASSSLARAYEQYF
TGTGCCAGCAGTTCCCTGGCCAGGGCCTACGAGCAGTACTTC
>TRBJ2-5|few|TRBV21-1|19|.
CASSNQLGRANYRLETQYF
TGTGCCAGCAGCAACCAACTCGGACGAGCCAACTATAGATTGGAGACCCAGTACTTC
>TRBJ1-2|many|TRBV7-9|16|TRBD1
CASSPSTPGQSYGYTF
TGTGCCAGCAGCCCTTCCACACCGGGACAGAGTTATGGCTACACCTTC
>TRBJ2-3|many|TRBV21-1|16|.
CASSMEHGSCTDTQYF
TGTGCCAGCAGCATGGAACACGGATCATGCACAGATACGCAGTATTTT
>TRBJ1-2|many|TRBV12-3/TRBV12-4|11|.
CASSFEGLNTF
TGTGCCAGCAGTTTCGAGGGGCTGAACACCTTC
>TRBJ1-4|few|TRBV7-8|12|.
CASSPRSEKLFF
TGTGCCAGCAGCCCCAGATCTGAAAAACTGTTTTTT
>TRBJ2-2|few|TRBV11-2|14|.
CASSKGHYTGELFF
TGTGCCAGCAGCAAAGGACATTACACCGGGGAGCTGTTTTTT
>TRBJ2-7|.|TRBV2|14|.
CASSDADTAYEQYF
TGTGCCAGCAGTGACGCGGACACCGCCTACGAGCAGTACTTC
>TRBJ2-1|many|TRBV12-3/TRBV12-4|15|TRBD2
CASTSSGRVINEQFF
TGTGCCAGCACCTCTAGCGGGAGGGTTATCAATGAGCAGTTCTTC
>TRBJ2-5|many|TRBV29-1|13|.
CSVPWTLQETQYF
TGCAGCGTTCCCTGGACCTTACAAGAGACCCAGTACTTC
>TRBJ1-5|few|TRBV7-9|15|.
CARPRVRVSNQPQHF
TGTGCCAGGCCCAGGGTGAGAGTTAGCAATCAGCCCCAGCATTTT
>TRBJ2-7|many|TRBV3-1|13|.
CASSQGTGEEQYF
TGTGCCAGCAGCCAGGGGACGGGGGAAGAGCAGTACTTC
>TRBJ2-1|once|TRBV7-9|14|TRBD1
CASSPWTGHNEQFF
TGTGCCAGCAGCCCTTGGACAGGACACAATGAGCAGTTCTTC
>TRBJ2-1|many|TRBV6-2/TRBV6-3|14|.
CVLILKTGPNEQFF
TGTGTCCTTATATTAAAAACAGGGCCTAATGAGCAGTTCTTC
>TRBJ1-2|few|TRBV5-1|17|TRBD1
CASSSSWTGGDNYGYTF
TGCGCCAGCAGCTCCTCCTGGACAGGGGGCGATAACTATGGCTACACCTTC
>TRBJ2-7|.|TRBV29-1|13|.
CSVPGSFTSEQYF
TGCAGCGTTCCGGGTTCCTTTACCTCCGAGCAGTACTTC
>TRBJ2-1|.|TRBV18|18|TRBD2
CASKRLAGKESSYNEQFF
TGTGCCAGTAAAAGACTAGCGGGGAAAGAGAGCTCCTACAATGAGCAGTTCTTC
>TRBJ2-7|many|TRBV28|13|.
CASSSGTWDEQYF
TGTGCCAGCAGTTCCGGGACCTGGGACGAGCAGTACTTC
>TRBJ2-5|many|TRBV28|14|.
CASRGSDNQETQYF
TGTGCCAGCAGGGGTAGTGATAACCAAGAGACCCAGTACTTC